The rows below give T cell receptor beta chains drawn from one sample of a study of PD-L1 blockade in urothelial cancer. Only in-frame clones appear in the TCRdb table, and some are missing; sequencing was by immunoSEQ multiplex PCR. The sample has 85,000 to 95,000 clones; almost 90% are singletons. This specimen was PBMCs, taken around atezolizumab (anti-PD-L1) treatment. The receptors were gathered from a man in his sixties with urothelial cancer. The CDR3 runs from the conserved cysteine through the conserved F or W. A D gene is named only where the DNA matches it firmly. The size of a clone is reported for some rows only, either as once, few or many, or as a class for expanded clones.

CDR3nt | CDR3aa | abundance | d_gene | j_gene | v_gene
TGTGCCAGCACGCTTCCCGGGGGGCACGGTAATGAAAAACTGTTTTTT | CASTLPGGHGNEKLFF | . | . | TRBJ1-4 | TRBV7-6
TGCGCCAGCCGTCCCGGGACAGGGGTCGCGAACACCGGGGAGCTGTTTTTT | CASRPGTGVANTGELFF | . | TRBD1 | TRBJ2-2 | TRBV10-2
TGCGCCAGCAGCGGACAGGGGATAGAGACCCAGTACTTC | CASSGQGIETQYF | . | TRBD1 | TRBJ2-5 | TRBV5-1
TGTGCCAGTAGTATAATGACAGGAGACGGCTACACCTTC | CASSIMTGDGYTF | . | . | TRBJ1-2 | TRBV19
TGTGCCAGCAGCTTGCCCCTAGCGTCAGGGGCCAACGTCCTGACTTTC | CASSLPLASGANVLTF | . | . | TRBJ2-6 | TRBV5-4
TGCGCCAGCAGCCAAGTCAAAACAGGGGCAGCTTTCTTT | CASSQVKTGAAFF | . | TRBD1 | TRBJ1-1 | TRBV4-3
TGTGCCAGCAGCGTAGACAGGGGGCTGGAAGAGACCCAGTACTTC | CASSVDRGLEETQYF | once | TRBD1 | TRBJ2-5 | TRBV9
TGCGCCAGCAGCCGTACAGGGGGGAGCTCCTACGAGCAGTACTTC | CASSRTGGSSYEQYF | . | TRBD1 | TRBJ2-7 | TRBV4-1
TGTGCCAGCAGCCTTACTCGACACCCGACCGGGGAGCTGTTTTTT | CASSLTRHPTGELFF | . | . | TRBJ2-2 | TRBV7-6
TGCAGTGCTAGGACAGGGAACGGCTACACCTTC | CSARTGNGYTF | . | TRBD1 | TRBJ1-2 | TRBV20-1
TGTGCCAGCAGCGGAGCATGCGGCTACACCTTC | CASSGACGYTF | . | . | TRBJ1-2 | TRBV21-1
TGTGCCAGCAGCGTAGGGTTGGGGACAGGGGCCTACGAGCAGTACTTC | CASSVGLGTGAYEQYF | . | TRBD1 | TRBJ2-7 | TRBV9
TGCGCCAGCAGCTTGTTTGCATACGCGGGGGGCCTTGAAGGCTACACCTTC | CASSLFAYAGGLEGYTF | once | . | TRBJ1-2 | TRBV5-1
TGTGCCAGCAGCACCGGGACGGCGGAGGGGTATGGCTACACCTTC | CASSTGTAEGYGYTF | . | . | TRBJ1-2 | TRBV9
TGCGCCAGCAGCCGTGACAGCGTCTACAATGAGCAGTTCTTC | CASSRDSVYNEQFF | . | . | TRBJ2-1 | TRBV5-1
TGTGCCAGCAGCTCGGGACTTGAGGAGACCCAGTACTTC | CASSSGLEETQYF | once | . | TRBJ2-5 | TRBV11-3
TGCAGCGTTGAACAGGCGTTCACCGGGGAGCTGTTTTTT | CSVEQAFTGELFF | . | . | TRBJ2-2 | TRBV29-1
TGTGCCAGCAGCTTAGGGGTCGGGGGGTACTCCTACGAGCAGTACTTC | CASSLGVGGYSYEQYF | . | TRBD2 | TRBJ2-7 | TRBV7-2
TGTGCCAGCAGTGAAGGAAACAGGGGGAGCTGGTACTTC | CASSEGNRGSWYF | . | TRBD1 | TRBJ2-7 | TRBV6-1
TGTGCCATCAGTGCCGGAGGACAGGGTTTGTCCGGTGAGCAGTTCTTC | CAISAGGQGLSGEQFF | once | TRBD1 | TRBJ2-1 | TRBV10-3
TGCGCCAGCAGTGAGTCGTTATCCCCTAGCACAGATACGCAGTATTTT | CASSESLSPSTDTQYF | . | . | TRBJ2-3 | TRBV10-1
TGTGCCAGCACCTCTTTTGGGGGGGTCCCCAGCAGTGAGCAGTTCTTC | CASTSFGGVPSSEQFF | . | TRBD2 | TRBJ2-1 | TRBV7-2
TGTGCCATCAGTGCACAGCAGAATCAGCCCCAGCATTTT | CAISAQQNQPQHF | . | . | TRBJ1-5 | TRBV10-3
TGTGCCAGCAGTGTCGGGGGTTGGGCCTACGAGCAGTACTTC | CASSVGGWAYEQYF | . | . | TRBJ2-7 | TRBV27
TGTGCCAGTAGTATACGGGAGTTTGGTTCTGGAAACACCATATATTTT | CASSIREFGSGNTIYF | . | . | TRBJ1-3 | TRBV19
TGTGCCAGCAGCCTGACAGACGGAAGCTCTGGGGCCAACGTCCTGACTTTC | CASSLTDGSSGANVLTF | . | . | TRBJ2-6 | TRBV5-6
TGTGCCAGCAGCCCCCGGGACAGGCCCATTGGTACGCAGTATTTT | CASSPRDRPIGTQYF | once | . | TRBJ2-3 | TRBV21-1
TGTGCCAGCAGCCGAATGGCAGGGCTGGCCAAAAACATTCAGTACTTC | CASSRMAGLAKNIQYF | . | . | TRBJ2-4 | TRBV13
TGTGCCAGCAGCTTAAGTAGGCTCAGCGGAGGCCTCCTCACAGATACGCAGTATTTT | CASSLSRLSGGLLTDTQYF | . | . | TRBJ2-3 | TRBV7-9
TGTGCCAGCAGCTACGGCGTGGTCGGCGGGGTAAGCACAGATACGCAGTATTTT | CASSYGVVGGVSTDTQYF | . | . | TRBJ2-3 | TRBV4-2
TGTGCCAGCAGAAGCGAGCCCGGGGGGGACTACGAGCAGTACTTC | CASRSEPGGDYEQYF | . | . | TRBJ2-7 | TRBV21-1
TGTGCCAGCAGCTCTCTAGCGGGGGCCCGGGGTGATACGCAGTATTTT | CASSSLAGARGDTQYF | . | TRBD2 | TRBJ2-3 | TRBV7-9
TGTGCCGTTGGAGCGGGCTTTTTCTCACCCCTCCACTTT | CAVGAGFFSPLHF | . | . | TRBJ1-6 | TRBV6-5
TGCGCCAGCAGCCTCCCAACGTCGGGACTAGCGGGAGCCTACAATGAGCAGTTCTTC | CASSLPTSGLAGAYNEQFF | . | TRBD2 | TRBJ2-1 | TRBV4-1
TGTGCCAGCAGGCAGGATGGGCCCCAGCATTTT | CASRQDGPQHF | . | . | TRBJ1-5 | TRBV2
TGTGCCAGCAGCCAAGATCGTACCGGGGAGCTGTTTTTT | CASSQDRTGELFF | . | . | TRBJ2-2 | TRBV14
TGTGCCACCAGCAGAGCAGGGCAGGGTGGGGCCAACGTCCTGACTTTC | CATSRAGQGGANVLTF | . | . | TRBJ2-6 | TRBV15
TGTGCCAGCAGCCAAGACTCGGCCGCTAGCGGCACAGATACGCAGTATTTT | CASSQDSAASGTDTQYF | . | . | TRBJ2-3 | TRBV4-2
TGTGCCAGCAGCGTTCTGGGAGCGGCCTACAATGAGCAGTTCTTC | CASSVLGAAYNEQFF | . | . | TRBJ2-1 | TRBV9
TGTGCCAGCAGCCACCGGGAGGGGAAGGGTCGGGGCTACACCTTC | CASSHREGKGRGYTF | . | . | TRBJ1-2 | TRBV21-1
TGTGCCAGCAGCCCGGAAGGCAGGGGCAATCAGCCCCAGCATTTT | CASSPEGRGNQPQHF | . | . | TRBJ1-5 | TRBV4-2
TGTGCCTGGAGTGTTAGGACAGGGATCTATGGCTACACCTTC | CAWSVRTGIYGYTF | . | TRBD1 | TRBJ1-2 | TRBV30
TGTGCCAGCAGTGAGGCTAGCGGGGCCACAGATACGCAGTATTTT | CASSEASGATDTQYF | . | TRBD2 | TRBJ2-3 | TRBV6-1